The source of this TCR beta chain is a study of blood T cell repertoires in COVID-19. Overall study context: COVID-19 samples, acute and convalescent, were from the United States, Italy and Spain.

V was pared by 4 bases and J by 10 bases, with 6 bases of the junction left unmatched. CDR1 MNHEY and CDR2 SMNVEV come from the germline V gene (reference sequence). This CDR3 has 14 residues. Repertoires were generated with immunoSEQ multiplex PCR, while TCRdb's copy carries only in-frame clones and drops some. The data show 90,000 to 140,000 clones, with 80% to 85% seen just once and approximately 15% held by the top ten. The TCR originated in an elderly woman with acute or convalescent COVID-19. This chain uses TRBV27 with TRBJ1-6; TRBD1 aligns across 8 bases. The sample comprised peripheral blood. CDR3 in amino acids: CASSYDRGKSPLHF. DNA of the CDR3: TGTGCCAGCAGTTACGACAGGGGAAAGTCACCCCTCCACTTT.